The rows below give T cell receptor beta chains drawn from one sample of a study of cytomegalovirus exposure and HLA in healthy donors. Only in-frame clones appear in the TCRdb table, and some are missing; sequencing was by immunoSEQ multiplex PCR. The data contain under 120,000 clones, approximately 80% of them singletons. The material sequenced was PBMCs. The receptors shown here come from a female donor in good health and CMV-seropositive. Each CDR3 is given with its conserved first and last residue. D genes are given only for firm matches. Where a row states a size, it is once, few, many or the class of an expanded clone; other rows omit it.

CDR3 protein	CDR3 DNA	V gene	J gene	clone size	D gene
CASRFDSYSNQPQHF	TGTGCCAGCAGGTTTGACAGTTATAGCAATCAGCCCCAGCATTTT	TRBV6-6	TRBJ1-5	NA	NA
CASSRRGQSDEQYF	TGCGCCAGCAGTAGGAGGGGACAGTCCGACGAGCAGTACTTC	TRBV5-1	TRBJ2-7	NA	NA
CASSHSQELYNSPLHF	TGTGCCAGCAGCCACTCACAGGAGCTCTATAATTCACCCCTCCACTTT	TRBV7-9	TRBJ1-6	NA	NA
CASSPAGGEDEQYF	TGTGCCAGCTCACCGGCAGGGGGCGAGGACGAGCAGTACTTC	TRBV18	TRBJ2-7	NA	TRBD1
CAISGGGAPDTQYF	TGTGCCATCAGTGGGGGGGGAGCCCCAGATACGCAGTATTTT	TRBV10-3	TRBJ2-3	NA	TRBD2
CASSFRGLDNNEQFF	TGTGCCAGCAGTTTTAGGGGGCTCGACAACAATGAGCAGTTCTTC	TRBV27	TRBJ2-1	once	TRBD1
CASSPPRDRAGYEQYF	TGTGCCAGCAGCCCCCCCCGCGACAGAGCAGGCTACGAGCAGTACTTC	TRBV7-9	TRBJ2-7	NA	NA
CASSYSFRVNTEAFF	TGTGCCAGCAGTTACTCGTTCAGGGTGAACACTGAAGCTTTCTTT	TRBV6-5	TRBJ1-1	NA	NA
CASSQGGENTIYF	TGTGCCAGCAGCCAAGGGGGAGAAAACACCATATATTTT	TRBV14	TRBJ1-3	NA	NA
CASSRSGTGGNTIYF	TGTGCCAGCAGCCGCTCTGGGACAGGGGGAAACACCATATATTTT	TRBV7-6	TRBJ1-3	NA	TRBD1
CASSLMSLKQETQYF	TGTGCCAGCAGCTTAATGTCACTGAAGCAAGAGACCCAGTACTTC	TRBV7-2	TRBJ2-5	NA	NA
CASREAALMMNTEAFF	TGTGCCAGCAGAGAGGCCGCCCTTATGATGAACACTGAAGCTTTCTTT	TRBV6-4	TRBJ1-1	NA	NA
CAQDRGTYEQYF	TGTGCCCAGGACAGGGGGACATACGAGCAGTACTTC	TRBV30	TRBJ2-7	NA	TRBD1
CASSRLTSKKLFF	TGTGCCAGCAGCCGACTAACTTCTAAAAAACTGTTTTTT	TRBV28	TRBJ1-4	NA	NA
CASGEPPGGLNTEAFF	TGTGCTAGTGGTGAACCCCCGGGGGGACTGAACACTGAAGCTTTCTTT	TRBV12-5	TRBJ1-1	once	NA
CASSEERHEQYF	TGTGCCAGCAGTGAGGAGCGCCACGAGCAGTACTTC	TRBV25-1	TRBJ2-7	NA	NA
CASRGGGGTRSTEAFF	TGTGCCAGTAGGGGCGGGGGAGGGACCCGAAGTACTGAAGCTTTCTTT	TRBV19	TRBJ1-1	NA	NA
CASSPLSNPWHEQYF	TGTGCCAGCTCACCTTTATCGAACCCTTGGCACGAGCAGTACTTC	TRBV18	TRBJ2-7	NA	NA
CSVGLAGGRYNQETQYF	TGCAGCGTGGGACTAGCGGGGGGGCGTTACAACCAAGAGACCCAGTACTTC	TRBV29-1	TRBJ2-5	few	TRBD2
CASSTRLADTYEQYF	TGTGCCAGCAGTACAAGACTAGCGGATACCTACGAGCAGTACTTC	TRBV27	TRBJ2-7	NA	TRBD2
CATASGGAKNIQYF	TGTGCCACTGCAAGCGGGGGAGCCAAAAACATTCAGTACTTC	TRBV19	TRBJ2-4	NA	TRBD2
CASRAGTDNTEAFF	TGTGCCAGCAGGGCCGGGACAGATAACACTGAAGCTTTCTTT	TRBV6-6	TRBJ1-1	once	TRBD1
CASSIAGFNTEAFF	TGTGCCAGTAGTATCGCGGGATTCAACACTGAAGCTTTCTTT	TRBV19	TRBJ1-1	NA	NA
CASSFAVNTEAFF	TGTGCCAGCAGCTTTGCGGTGAACACTGAAGCTTTCTTT	TRBV5-4	TRBJ1-1	few	NA
CASGLATSWSSYEQYF	TGTGCTAGTGGTTTGGCCACTAGCTGGAGCTCCTACGAGCAGTACTTC	TRBV12-5	TRBJ2-7	NA	NA
CASSQLRGLETQYF	TGTGCCAGCAGCCAACTCAGGGGGCTGGAGACCCAGTACTTC	TRBV14	TRBJ2-5	NA	TRBD1
CASSPLGRGKTGELFF	TGTGCCAGCAGCCCCCTCGGGCGGGGTAAGACCGGGGAGCTGTTTTTT	TRBV11-2	TRBJ2-2	few	NA
CATQGGSRTGELFF	TGTGCCACTCAGGGGGGATCCAGGACCGGGGAGCTGTTTTTT	TRBV19	TRBJ2-2	NA	NA
CASSVSTGSYDNEQFF	TGTGCCAGCAGCGTCTCTACCGGGTCCTACGACAATGAGCAGTTCTTC	TRBV9	TRBJ2-1	NA	NA
CASNRPTMGGGFPYEQYF	TGTGCCAGCAACCGACCGACCATGGGGGGGGGTTTTCCTTACGAGCAGTACTTC	TRBV27	TRBJ2-7	NA	TRBD2
CASSSGLSSYNSPLHF	TGCGCCAGCAGCTCCGGACTGAGCTCCTATAATTCACCCCTCCACTTT	TRBV5-1	TRBJ1-6	NA	NA
CATSGTLGRGVPEAFF	TGTGCCACCAGCGGAACCCTCGGGAGAGGGGTTCCTGAAGCTTTCTTT	TRBV15	TRBJ1-1	NA	NA
CASRTYRSYNEQFF	TGTGCCTCACGGACTTATCGCTCCTACAATGAGCAGTTCTTC	TRBV27	TRBJ2-1	few	NA
CASSLAPGARDTIYF	TGTGCCAGCAGCTTAGCGCCAGGGGCTAGGGACACCATATATTTT	TRBV7-2	TRBJ1-3	NA	NA
CASSLRGHPSNTEAFF	TGTGCCAGTAGTTTAAGAGGGCATCCCTCGAACACTGAAGCTTTCTTT	TRBV19	TRBJ1-1	few	NA
CSVGGLAGNEQFF	TGCAGCGTTGGTGGACTAGCGGGTAATGAGCAGTTCTTC	TRBV29-1	TRBJ2-1	NA	TRBD2
CSVGDRGGETQYF	TGCAGCGTTGGGGACAGGGGAGGAGAGACCCAGTACTTC	TRBV29-1	TRBJ2-5	NA	TRBD1
CASTRGQVKPNTEAFF	TGTGCCTCGACGAGGGGGCAGGTTAAACCGAACACTGAAGCTTTCTTT	TRBV30	TRBJ1-1	NA	TRBD1
CASSEQSRVTGELFF	TGTGCCAGCAGTGAGCAGAGCAGGGTAACCGGGGAGCTGTTTTTT	TRBV2	TRBJ2-2	few	NA
CASSTQKGREETQYF	TGTGCCAGCAGCACCCAGAAAGGGAGGGAAGAGACCCAGTACTTC	TRBV7-2	TRBJ2-5	NA	TRBD2
CASSGPGQEQYF	TGTGCCAGCAGCGGGCCAGGACAGGAGCAGTACTTC	TRBV13	TRBJ2-7	few	NA
CASGWQGINAGELFF	TGTGCCAGCGGATGGCAGGGGATCAACGCCGGGGAGCTGTTTTTT	TRBV27	TRBJ2-2	NA	NA
CASSLAASGGPIRGGELFF	TGTGCCAGCAGCTTGGCAGCTAGCGGGGGCCCTATTCGTGGCGGGGAGCTGTTTTTT	TRBV5-4	TRBJ2-2	few	TRBD2
CASSPGTASTYEQYF	TGTGCCAGCAGCCCGGGGACAGCCAGCACCTACGAGCAGTACTTC	TRBV9	TRBJ2-7	NA	TRBD1
CASSSRGQGLETQYF	TGTGCCAGCAGCTCTCGGGGACAGGGGCTAGAGACCCAGTACTTC	TRBV5-4	TRBJ2-5	NA	TRBD1
CASSPPNGYTF	TGCGCCAGCAGTCCCCCTAACGGCTACACCTTC	TRBV23-1	TRBJ1-2	once	NA
CAWSSSTAYTDTQYF	TGTGCCTGGAGTTCGTCGACAGCCTACACAGATACGCAGTATTTT	TRBV30	TRBJ2-3	NA	NA
CASSSIDRNGYTF	TGTGCCAGCAGTTCCATCGACAGGAATGGCTACACCTTC	TRBV6-5	TRBJ1-2	NA	NA
CASSWSSGSPADNEQFF	TGCGCCAGCAGCTGGAGTAGCGGGAGTCCCGCAGACAATGAGCAGTTCTTC	TRBV5-1	TRBJ2-1	NA	TRBD2
CASSLDGQPYNEQFF	TGCGCCAGCAGCTTGGACGGACAGCCTTACAATGAGCAGTTCTTC	TRBV5-1	TRBJ2-1	NA	NA
CASRATGLGQPQHF	TGTGCCAGCAGAGCCACAGGGCTTGGGCAGCCCCAGCATTTT	TRBV2	TRBJ1-5	NA	NA
CAISSVSFTYEQYF	TGTGCCATCAGTTCGGTTTCCTTTACCTACGAGCAGTACTTC	TRBV10-3	TRBJ2-7	NA	NA
CASSPPTGRVGNTIYF	TGTGCCAGCAGCCCCCCCACAGGGCGGGTTGGAAACACCATATATTTT	TRBV7-2	TRBJ1-3	NA	NA
CASSAGKLFF	TGCGCCAGCAGTGCAGGAAAACTGTTTTTT	TRBV10-1	TRBJ1-4	NA	NA
CASSLHPDRRGETQYF	TGCGCCAGCAGCTTGCATCCCGACCGCAGGGGGGAGACCCAGTACTTC	TRBV5-1	TRBJ2-5	NA	TRBD1
CASSPGQYNSPLHF	TGTGCCAGCAGCCCGGGACAGTATAATTCACCCCTCCACTTT	TRBV9	TRBJ1-6	NA	TRBD1
CASSLSGRTGRGDTF	TGTGCCAGCAGCTTATCAGGGAGGACAGGGCGAGGTGACACCTTC	TRBV5-4	TRBJ1-2	few	TRBD1
CASSLVAGAGEKLFF	TGTGCCAGCAGCTTAGTCGCAGGGGCCGGTGAAAAACTGTTTTTT	TRBV7-2	TRBJ1-4	NA	NA
CATSTPWQEDSSGYTF	TGTGCCACCAGCACACCTTGGCAGGAAGATTCGAGTGGCTACACCTTC	TRBV15	TRBJ1-2	NA	NA